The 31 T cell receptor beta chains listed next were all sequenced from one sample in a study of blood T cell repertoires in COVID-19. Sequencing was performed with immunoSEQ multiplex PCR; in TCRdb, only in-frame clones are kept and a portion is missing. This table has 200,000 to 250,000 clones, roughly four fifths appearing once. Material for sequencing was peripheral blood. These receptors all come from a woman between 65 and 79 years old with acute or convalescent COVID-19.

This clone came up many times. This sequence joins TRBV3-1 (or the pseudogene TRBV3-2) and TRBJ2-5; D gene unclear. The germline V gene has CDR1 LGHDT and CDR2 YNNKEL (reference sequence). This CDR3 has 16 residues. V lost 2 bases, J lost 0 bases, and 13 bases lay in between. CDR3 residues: CASSQPNTLYQETQYF. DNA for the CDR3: TGTGCCAGCAGCCAACCTAATACTCTGTACCAAGAGACCCAGTACTTC.

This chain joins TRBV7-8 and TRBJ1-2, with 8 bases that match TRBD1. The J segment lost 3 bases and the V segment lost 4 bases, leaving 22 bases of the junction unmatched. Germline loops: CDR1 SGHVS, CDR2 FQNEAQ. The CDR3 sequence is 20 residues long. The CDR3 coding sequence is TGTGCCAGCAGCTCAGTTATCCTGAGGGGGCGACAGGGGTTGCACTATGGCTACACCTTC. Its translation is CASSSVILRGRQGLHYGYTF.

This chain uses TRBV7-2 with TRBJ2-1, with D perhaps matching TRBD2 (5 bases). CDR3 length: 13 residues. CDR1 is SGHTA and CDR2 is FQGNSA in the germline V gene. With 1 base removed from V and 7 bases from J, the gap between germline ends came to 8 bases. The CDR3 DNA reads TGTGCCAGCAGCTTAGATACGGGGAATGAGCAGTTCTTC. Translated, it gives CASSLDTGNEQFF.

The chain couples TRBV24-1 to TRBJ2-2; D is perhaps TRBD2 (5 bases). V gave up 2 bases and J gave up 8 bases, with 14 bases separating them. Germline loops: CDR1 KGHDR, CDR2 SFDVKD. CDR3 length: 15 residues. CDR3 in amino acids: CATSDSEVGRGELFF. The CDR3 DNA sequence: TGTGCCACCAGTGATTCGGAGGTGGGAAGGGGGGAGCTGTTTTTT.

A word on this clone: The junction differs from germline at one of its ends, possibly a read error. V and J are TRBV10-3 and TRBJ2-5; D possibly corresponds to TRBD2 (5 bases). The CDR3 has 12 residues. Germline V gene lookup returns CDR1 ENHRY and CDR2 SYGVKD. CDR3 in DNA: TGTGCCATCAGTGAGGACGGGTACGGGGAAAACTTC. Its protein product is CAISEDGYGENF.

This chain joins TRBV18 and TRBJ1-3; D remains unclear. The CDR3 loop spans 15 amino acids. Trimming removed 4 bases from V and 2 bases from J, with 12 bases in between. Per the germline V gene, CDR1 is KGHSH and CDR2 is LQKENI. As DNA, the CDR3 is TGTGCCAGCTCACAGGCGCCGGGAACTGGAAACACCATATATTTT. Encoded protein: CASSQAPGTGNTIYF.

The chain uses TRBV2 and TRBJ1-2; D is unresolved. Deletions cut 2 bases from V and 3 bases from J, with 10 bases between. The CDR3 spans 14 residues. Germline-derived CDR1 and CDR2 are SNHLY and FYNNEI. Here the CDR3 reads CASSERRDYYGYTF. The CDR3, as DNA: TGTGCCAGCAGTGAAAGGAGGGATTACTATGGCTACACCTTC.

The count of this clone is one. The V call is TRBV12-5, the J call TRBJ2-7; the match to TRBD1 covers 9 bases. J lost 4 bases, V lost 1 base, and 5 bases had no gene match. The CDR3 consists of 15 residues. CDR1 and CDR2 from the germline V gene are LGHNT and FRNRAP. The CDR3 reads CASGLAGTGKYEQYF. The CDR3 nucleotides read TGTGCTAGTGGTTTGGCCGGGACAGGGAAATACGAGCAGTACTTC.

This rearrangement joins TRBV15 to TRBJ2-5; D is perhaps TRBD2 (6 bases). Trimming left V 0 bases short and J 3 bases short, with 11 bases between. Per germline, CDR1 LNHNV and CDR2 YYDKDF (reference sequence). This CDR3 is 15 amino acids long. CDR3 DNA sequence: TGTGCCACCAGCAGAGATTGGGGGGACGAAGAGACCCAGTACTTC. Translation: CATSRDWGDEETQYF.

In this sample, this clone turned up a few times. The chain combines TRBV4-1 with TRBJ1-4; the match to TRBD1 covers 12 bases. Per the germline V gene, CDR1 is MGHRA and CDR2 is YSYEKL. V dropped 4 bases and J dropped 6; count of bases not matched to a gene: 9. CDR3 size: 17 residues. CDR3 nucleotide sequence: TGCGCCAGCAGCCTCAACGGGGGGACAGGGGGCTATGAAAAACTGTTTTTT. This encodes CASSLNGGTGGYEKLFF.

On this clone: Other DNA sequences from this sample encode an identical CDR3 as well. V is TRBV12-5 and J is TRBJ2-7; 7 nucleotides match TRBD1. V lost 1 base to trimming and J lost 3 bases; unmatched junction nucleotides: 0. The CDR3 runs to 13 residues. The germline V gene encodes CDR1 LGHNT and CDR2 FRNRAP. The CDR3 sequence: CASGLGQGYEQYF. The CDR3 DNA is TGTGCTAGTGGTTTGGGACAGGGCTACGAGCAGTACTTC.

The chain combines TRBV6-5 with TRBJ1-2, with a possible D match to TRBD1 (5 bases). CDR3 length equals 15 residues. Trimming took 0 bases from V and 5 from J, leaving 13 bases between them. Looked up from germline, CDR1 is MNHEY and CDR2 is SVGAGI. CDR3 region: CASSYSSQGPYGYTF. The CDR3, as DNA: TGTGCCAGCAGTTACTCGAGCCAGGGCCCGTATGGCTACACCTTC.

The DNA of the CDR3 is TGTGCCAGCAGTCCGCAGGGGGGCAATCAGCCCCAGCATTTT. The encoded protein is CASSPQGGNQPQHF. The chain employs TRBV2 and TRBJ1-5; 7 bases are shared with TRBD1. The germline V gene encodes CDR1 SNHLY and CDR2 FYNNEI. This CDR3 region has 14 residues. With V trimmed by 5 bases and J by 2 bases, 3 bases remained unmatched.

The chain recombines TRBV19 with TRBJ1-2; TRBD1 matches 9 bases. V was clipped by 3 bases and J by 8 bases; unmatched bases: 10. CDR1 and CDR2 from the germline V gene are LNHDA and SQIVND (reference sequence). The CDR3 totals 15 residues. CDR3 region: CASSMGAQGARGYTF. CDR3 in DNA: TGTGCCAGTAGTATGGGGGCACAGGGGGCACGGGGCTACACCTTC.

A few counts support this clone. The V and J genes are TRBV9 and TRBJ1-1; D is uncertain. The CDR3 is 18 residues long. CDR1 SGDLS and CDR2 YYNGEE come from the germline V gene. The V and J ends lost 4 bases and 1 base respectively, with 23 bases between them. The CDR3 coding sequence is TGTGCCAGCAGCTATGAATCCGTCGGGTACGGATCGAACACTGAAGCTTTCTTT. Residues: CASSYESVGYGSNTEAFF.

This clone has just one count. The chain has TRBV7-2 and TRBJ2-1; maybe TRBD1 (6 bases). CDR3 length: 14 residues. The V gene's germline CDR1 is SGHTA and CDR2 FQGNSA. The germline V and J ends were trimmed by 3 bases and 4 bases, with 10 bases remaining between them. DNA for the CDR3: TGTGCCAGCAGCTTTACCACAGGGTACAATGAGCAGTTCTTC. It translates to CASSFTTGYNEQFF.

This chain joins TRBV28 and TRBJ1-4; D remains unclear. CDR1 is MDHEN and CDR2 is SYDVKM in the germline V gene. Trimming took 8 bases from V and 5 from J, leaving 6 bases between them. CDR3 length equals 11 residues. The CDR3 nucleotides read TGTGCCAGCCTTTCCAATGAAAAACTGTTTTTT. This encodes CASLSNEKLFF.

The CDR3 DNA reads as TGTGCCAGTAGTATCGTCGGGGGGGCAGGGCTCGGCTACACCTTC. This encodes CASSIVGGAGLGYTF. The chain carries TRBV19 and TRBJ1-2, with D perhaps TRBD1 (6 bases). This CDR3 region has 15 residues. V lost 3 bases to trimming and J lost 8 bases, with 19 bases between them. Germline CDR1 and CDR2: LNHDA and SQIVND (reference sequence).

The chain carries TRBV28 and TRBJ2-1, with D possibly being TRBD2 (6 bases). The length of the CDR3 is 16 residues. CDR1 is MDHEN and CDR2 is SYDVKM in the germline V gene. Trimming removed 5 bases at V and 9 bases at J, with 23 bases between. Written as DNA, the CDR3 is TGTGCCAGCAGTACCCGACGGGTCGGGGGATTTGTTGAGCAGTTCTTC. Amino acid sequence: CASSTRRVGGFVEQFF.

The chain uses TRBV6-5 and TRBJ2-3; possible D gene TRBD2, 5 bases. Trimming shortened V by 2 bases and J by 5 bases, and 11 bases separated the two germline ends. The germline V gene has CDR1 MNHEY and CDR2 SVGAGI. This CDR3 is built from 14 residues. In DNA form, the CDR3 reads TGTGCCAGCAGTTACCTCGCTAGCTTAGATACGCAGTATTTT. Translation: CASSYLASLDTQYF.

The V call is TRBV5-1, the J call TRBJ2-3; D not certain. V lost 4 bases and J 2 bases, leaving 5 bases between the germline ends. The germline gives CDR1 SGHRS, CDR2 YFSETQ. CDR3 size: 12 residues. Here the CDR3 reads CASSPNTDTQYF. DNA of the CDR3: TGCGCCAGCAGCCCTAACACAGATACGCAGTATTTT.

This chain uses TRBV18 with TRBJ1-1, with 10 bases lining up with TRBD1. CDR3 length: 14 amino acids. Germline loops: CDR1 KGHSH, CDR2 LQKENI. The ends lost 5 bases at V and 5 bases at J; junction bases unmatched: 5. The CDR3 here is CASSERTGGTEAFF. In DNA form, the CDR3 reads TGTGCCAGCTCAGAACGGACAGGGGGGACTGAAGCTTTCTTT.

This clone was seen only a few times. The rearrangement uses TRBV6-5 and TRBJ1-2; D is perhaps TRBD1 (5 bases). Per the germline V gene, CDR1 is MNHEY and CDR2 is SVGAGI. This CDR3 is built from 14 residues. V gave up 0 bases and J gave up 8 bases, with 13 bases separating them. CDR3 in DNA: TGTGCCAGCAGTTACTCGGGGCAGGGCGGCGGCTACACCTTC. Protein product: CASSYSGQGGGYTF.

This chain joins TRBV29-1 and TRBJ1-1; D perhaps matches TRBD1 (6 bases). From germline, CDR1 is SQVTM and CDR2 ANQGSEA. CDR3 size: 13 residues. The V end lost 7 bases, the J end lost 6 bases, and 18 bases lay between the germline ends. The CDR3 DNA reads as TGCAGCGCAGCACAGGGACGAAACGCTGAAGCTTTCTTT. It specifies CSAAQGRNAEAFF.

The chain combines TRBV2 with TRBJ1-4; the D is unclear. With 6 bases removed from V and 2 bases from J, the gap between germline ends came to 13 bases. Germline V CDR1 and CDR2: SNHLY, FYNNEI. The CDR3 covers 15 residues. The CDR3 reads CASSSFRGTNEKLFF. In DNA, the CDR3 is TGTGCCAGCAGCAGTTTTCGTGGCACTAATGAAAAACTGTTTTTT.

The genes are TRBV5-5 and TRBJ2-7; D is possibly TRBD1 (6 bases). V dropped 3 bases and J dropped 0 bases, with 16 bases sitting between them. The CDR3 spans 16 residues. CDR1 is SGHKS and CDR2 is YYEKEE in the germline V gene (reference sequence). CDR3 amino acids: CASSWGVRGTSYEQYF. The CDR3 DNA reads TGTGCCAGCAGCTGGGGAGTCAGGGGCACCTCCTACGAGCAGTACTTC.

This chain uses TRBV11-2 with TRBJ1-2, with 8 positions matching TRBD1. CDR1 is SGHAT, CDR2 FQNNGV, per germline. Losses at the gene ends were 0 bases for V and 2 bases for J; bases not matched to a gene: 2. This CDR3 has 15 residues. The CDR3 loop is CASSLDRTGNYGYTF. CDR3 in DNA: TGTGCCAGCAGCTTAGATAGGACAGGGAACTATGGCTACACCTTC.

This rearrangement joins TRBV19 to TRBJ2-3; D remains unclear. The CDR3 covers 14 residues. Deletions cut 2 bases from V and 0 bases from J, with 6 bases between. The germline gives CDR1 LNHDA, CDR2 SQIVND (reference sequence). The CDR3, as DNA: TGTGCCAGTAGTATACAGTCAAGCACAGATACGCAGTATTTT. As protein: CASSIQSSTDTQYF.

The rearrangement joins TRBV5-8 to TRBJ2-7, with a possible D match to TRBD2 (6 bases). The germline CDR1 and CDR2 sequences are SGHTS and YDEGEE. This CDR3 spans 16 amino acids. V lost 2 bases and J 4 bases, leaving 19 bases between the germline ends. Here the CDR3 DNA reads TGTGCCAGCAGCTTTCCATCTCCGGGACTCAGATACGAGCAGTACTTC. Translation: CASSFPSPGLRYEQYF.

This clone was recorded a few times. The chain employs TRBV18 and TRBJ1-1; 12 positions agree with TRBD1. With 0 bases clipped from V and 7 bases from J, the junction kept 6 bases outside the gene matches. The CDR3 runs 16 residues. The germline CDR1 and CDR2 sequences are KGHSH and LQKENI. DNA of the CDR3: TGTGCCAGCTCACCACCGGGACAGGGGGCCGCTGGTGAAGCTTTCTTT. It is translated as CASSPPGQGAAGEAFF. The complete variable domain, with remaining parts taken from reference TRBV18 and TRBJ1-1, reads NAGVMQNPRHLVRRRGQEARLRCSPMKGHSHVYWYRQLPEEGLKFMVYLQKENIIDESGMPKERFSAEFPKEGPSILRIQQVVRGDSAAYFCASSPPGQGAAGEAFFGQGTRLTVV.

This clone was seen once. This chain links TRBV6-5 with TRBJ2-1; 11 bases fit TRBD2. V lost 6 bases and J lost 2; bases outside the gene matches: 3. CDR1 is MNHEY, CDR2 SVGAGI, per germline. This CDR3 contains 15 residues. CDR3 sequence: CASSISGGAYNEQFF. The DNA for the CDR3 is TGTGCCAGCAGCATTAGCGGGGGGGCCTACAATGAGCAGTTCTTC.